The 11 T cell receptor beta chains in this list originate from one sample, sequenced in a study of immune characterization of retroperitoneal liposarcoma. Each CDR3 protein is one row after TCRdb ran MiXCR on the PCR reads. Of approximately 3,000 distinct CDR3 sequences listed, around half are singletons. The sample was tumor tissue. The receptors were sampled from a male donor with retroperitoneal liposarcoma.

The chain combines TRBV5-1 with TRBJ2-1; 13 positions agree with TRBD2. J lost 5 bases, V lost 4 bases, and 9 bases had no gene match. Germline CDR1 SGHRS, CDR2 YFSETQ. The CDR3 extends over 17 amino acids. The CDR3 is CASSPGGGTSGNNEQFF. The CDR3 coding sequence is TGCGCCAGCAGCCCTGGGGGCGGGACTAGCGGGAACAATGAGCAGTTCTTC.

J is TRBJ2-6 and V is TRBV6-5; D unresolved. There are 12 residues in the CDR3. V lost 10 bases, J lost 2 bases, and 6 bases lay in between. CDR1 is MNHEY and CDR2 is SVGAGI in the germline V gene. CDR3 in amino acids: CATRTGANVLTF. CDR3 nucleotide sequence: TGTGCCACTCGAACTGGGGCCAACGTCCTGACTTTC.

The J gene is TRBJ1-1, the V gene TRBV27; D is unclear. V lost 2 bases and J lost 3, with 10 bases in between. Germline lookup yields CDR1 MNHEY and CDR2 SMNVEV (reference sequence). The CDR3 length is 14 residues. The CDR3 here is CASSLGTVHTEAFF. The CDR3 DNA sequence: TGTGCCAGCAGTTTAGGTACAGTTCACACTGAAGCTTTCTTT.

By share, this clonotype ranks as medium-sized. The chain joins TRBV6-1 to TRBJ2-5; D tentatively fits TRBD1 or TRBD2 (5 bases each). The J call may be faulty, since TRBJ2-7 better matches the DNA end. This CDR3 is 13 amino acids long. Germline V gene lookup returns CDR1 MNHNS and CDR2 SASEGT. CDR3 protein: CASRTGPAYEQYF. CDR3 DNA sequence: TGTGCCAGCAGGACGGGGCCCGCCTACGAGCAGTACTTC.

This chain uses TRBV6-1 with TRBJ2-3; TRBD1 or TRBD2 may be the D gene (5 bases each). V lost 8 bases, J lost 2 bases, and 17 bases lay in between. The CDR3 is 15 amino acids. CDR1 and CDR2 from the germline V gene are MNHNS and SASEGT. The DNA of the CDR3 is TGTGCCAGCCGCCCACGGGGCGTCTTCACAGATACGCAGTATTTT. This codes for CASRPRGVFTDTQYF.

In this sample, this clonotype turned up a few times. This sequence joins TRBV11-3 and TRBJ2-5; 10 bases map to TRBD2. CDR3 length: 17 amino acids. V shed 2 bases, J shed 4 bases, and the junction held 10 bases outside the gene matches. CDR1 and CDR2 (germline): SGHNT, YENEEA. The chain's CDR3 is CASSLSRLAGAGETQYF. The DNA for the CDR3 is TGTGCCAGCAGCTTATCTCGTCTAGCGGGAGCGGGAGAGACCCAGTACTTC.

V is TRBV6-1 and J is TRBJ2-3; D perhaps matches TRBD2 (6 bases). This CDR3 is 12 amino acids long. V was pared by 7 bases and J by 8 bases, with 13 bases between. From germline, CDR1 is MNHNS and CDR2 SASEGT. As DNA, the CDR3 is TGTGCCAGCACCGGAACGACTAGTACGCAGTATTTT. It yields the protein CASTGTTSTQYF.

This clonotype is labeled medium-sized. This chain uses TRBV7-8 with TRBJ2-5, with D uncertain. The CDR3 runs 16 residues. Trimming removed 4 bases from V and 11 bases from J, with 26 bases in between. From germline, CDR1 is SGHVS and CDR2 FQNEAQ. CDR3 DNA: TGTGCCAGCAGCTCAAGCCGCTTTGTCTCCTACAATGAGCAGTACTTC. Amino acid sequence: CASSSSRFVSYNEQYF. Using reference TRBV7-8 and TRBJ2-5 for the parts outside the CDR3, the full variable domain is GAGVSQSPRYKVAKRGQDVALRCDPISGHVSLFWYQQALGQGPEFLTYFQNEAQLDKSGLPSDRFFAERPEGSVSTLKIQRTQQEDSAVYLCASSSSRFVSYNEQYFGPGTRLLVL.

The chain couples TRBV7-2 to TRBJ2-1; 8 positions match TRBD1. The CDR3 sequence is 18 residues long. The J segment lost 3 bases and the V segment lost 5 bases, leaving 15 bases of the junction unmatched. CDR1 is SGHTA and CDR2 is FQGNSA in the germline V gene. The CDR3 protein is CASSLLSSRGHFYNEQFF. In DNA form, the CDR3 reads TGTGCCAGCAGCCTACTTTCATCCAGGGGGCATTTCTACAATGAGCAGTTCTTC. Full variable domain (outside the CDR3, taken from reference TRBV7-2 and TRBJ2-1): GAGVSQSPSNKVTEKGKDVELRCDPISGHTALYWYRQSLGQGLEFLIYFQGNSAPDKSGLPSDRFSAERTGGSVSTLTIQRTQQEDSAVYLCASSLLSSRGHFYNEQFFGPGTRLTVL.

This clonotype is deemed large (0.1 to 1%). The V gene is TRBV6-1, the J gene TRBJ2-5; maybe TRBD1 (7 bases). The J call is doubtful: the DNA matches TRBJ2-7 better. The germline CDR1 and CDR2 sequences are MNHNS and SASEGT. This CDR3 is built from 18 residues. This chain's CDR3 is CASSQSGQALGRRYEQYF. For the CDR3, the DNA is TGTGCCAGCAGTCAGTCTGGACAGGCCTTGGGGAGGAGGTACGAGCAGTACTTC.

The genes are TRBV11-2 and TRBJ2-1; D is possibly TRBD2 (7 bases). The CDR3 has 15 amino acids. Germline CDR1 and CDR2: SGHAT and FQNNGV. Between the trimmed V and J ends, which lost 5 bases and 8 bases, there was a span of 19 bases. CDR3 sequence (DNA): TGTGCCAGCAGCGACCGCGCGGGGGCGGGACATGAGCAGTTCTTC. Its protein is CASSDRAGAGHEQFF.